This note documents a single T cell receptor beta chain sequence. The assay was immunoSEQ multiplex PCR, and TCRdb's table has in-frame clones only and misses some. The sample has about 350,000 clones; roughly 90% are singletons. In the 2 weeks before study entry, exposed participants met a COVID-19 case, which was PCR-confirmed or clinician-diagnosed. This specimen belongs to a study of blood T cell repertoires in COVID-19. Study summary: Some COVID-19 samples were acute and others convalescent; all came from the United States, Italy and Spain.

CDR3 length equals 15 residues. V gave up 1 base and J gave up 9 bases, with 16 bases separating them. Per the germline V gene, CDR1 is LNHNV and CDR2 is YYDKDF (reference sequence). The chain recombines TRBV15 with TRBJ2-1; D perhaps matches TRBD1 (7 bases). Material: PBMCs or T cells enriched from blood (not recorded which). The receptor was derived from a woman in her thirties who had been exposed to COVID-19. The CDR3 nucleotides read TGTGCCACCAGCAGAGTGGGGGGAGCAGGGGGTGAGCAGTTCTTC. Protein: CATSRVGGAGGEQFF. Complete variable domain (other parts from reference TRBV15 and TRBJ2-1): DAMVIQNPRYQVTQFGKPVTLSCSQTLNHNVMYWYQQKSSQAPKLLFHYYDKDFNNEADTPDNFQSRRPNTSFCFLDIRSPGLGDTAMYLCATSRVGGAGGEQFFGPGTRLTVL.